This entry is about one TCR beta chain. The antigen is not known. The data originate from a study of cytomegalovirus exposure and HLA in healthy donors. Both 60 Vbeta primers and 13 Jbeta primers went into the PCR. TCRdb's table, derived via immunoSEQ multiplex PCR, lists solely in-frame clones and lacks some. The table has about 160,000 clones, roughly 80% seen once. Whole-study results and caveats: For most TCR sequences rarity was the rule, although some public TCRs occurred in many donors. According to a later analysis, most TCR beta chains associated with CMV appeared HLA-restricted. Being productive about 90% or about 30% of the time was typical of most TCR beta V segments in an earlier analysis. TCR beta chains numbering under 200 were designated cytomegalovirus-associated.

This CDR3 comprises 14 residues. CDR1 is KGHSH, CDR2 LQKENI, per germline. J gave up 8 bases and V 1 base, and 1 base lay outside the gene matches. The sequence came from a man between 25 and 39 years old in good health and CMV-seropositive. Material for sequencing was PBMCs. This sequence joins TRBV18 and TRBJ2-1; TRBD1 agrees at 11 bases. The CDR3 spells CASSPRTGGDEQFF. DNA for the CDR3: TGTGCCAGCTCACCACGGACAGGGGGCGATGAGCAGTTCTTC.